These 12 T cell receptor beta chains came from one sample sequenced in a study of neurological immune-mediated disorders. TCRdb re-derived calls from the 5' RACE reads in MiXCR, one entry per CDR3 protein. This sample has approximately 100,000 distinct CDR3 sequences, with around 3.3% found just once. Sequencing was done on a sample of PBMCs. The source is a woman between 18 and 29 years old with multiple sclerosis.

This clonotype was seen at least ten times. The rearrangement joins TRBV7-2 to TRBJ2-2; 11 nucleotides align to TRBD2. Unmatched junction bases numbered 7, after V lost 5 bases and J lost 5 bases. The germline V gene has CDR1 SGHTA and CDR2 FQGNSA. This CDR3 is 16 amino acids long. CDR3 nucleotide sequence: TGTGCCAGCAGCCGAATAGCGGGGGGGCCGACCGGGGAGCTGTTTTTT. Protein product: CASSRIAGGPTGELFF.

The table lists this clonotype with many counts. The chain is built from TRBV7-9 and TRBJ2-2; 7 bases agree with TRBD1. V was clipped by 11 bases and J by 3 bases; unmatched bases: 3. CDR1 SEHNR and CDR2 FQNEAQ come from the germline V gene (reference sequence). The CDR3 is 12 residues long. CDR3 residues: CADRVDTGELFF. The CDR3 coding sequence is TGTGCCGACAGGGTCGACACCGGGGAGCTGTTTTTT. Supplemented by reference TRBV7-9 and TRBJ2-2, the full variable domain reads DTGVSQNPRHKITKRGQNVTFRCDPISEHNRLYWYRQTLGQGPEFLTYFQNEAQLEKSRLLSDRFSAERPKGSFSTLEIQRTEQGDSAMYLCADRVDTGELFFGEGSRLTVL.

This clonotype was counted many times. The V call is TRBV20-1, the J call TRBJ2-7, with D perhaps TRBD1 (6 bases). Trimming left V 8 bases short and J 3 bases short, with 23 bases between. The CDR3 loop spans 15 amino acids. The V gene's germline CDR1 is DFQATT and CDR2 SNEGSKA (reference sequence). Here the CDR3 DNA reads TGCAGTCTTACCGGAGACGGCAGGGGAGTCTACGAGCAGTACTTC. Its translation is CSLTGDGRGVYEQYF.

This clonotype occurred many times. The gene calls are TRBV20-1 and TRBJ2-2; a possible D gene is TRBD1 (5 bases). With 3 bases removed from V and 3 bases from J, the gap between germline ends came to 14 bases. CDR1 is DFQATT and CDR2 is SNEGSKA in the germline V gene (reference sequence). CDR3 length equals 15 residues. DNA of the CDR3: TGCAGTGCTAGTCATATGGGGCGTGACACCGGGGAGCTGTTTTTT. Protein sequence: CSASHMGRDTGELFF.

This clonotype was counted at least ten times. This rearrangement joins TRBV7-3 to TRBJ2-2, with D unclear. V lost 4 bases and J 5 bases, leaving 5 bases between the germline ends. Germline CDR1 SGHTA, CDR2 FQGTGA. CDR3 length: 12 amino acids. The CDR3 DNA sequence: TGTGCCAGCAGCTCTTATACCGGGGAGCTGTTTTTT. Its protein product is CASSSYTGELFF.

For the CDR3, the DNA is TGTGCCAGCAGTTACTCTGGACAGGGGGCGAAGAACACTGAAGCTTTCTTT. Its translation is CASSYSGQGAKNTEAFF. The chain recombines TRBV6-5 with TRBJ1-1, with 11 bases identical to TRBD1. This CDR3 spans 17 amino acids. Germline values: CDR1 MNHEY, CDR2 SVGAGI. The trim removed 0 bases at V and 1 base at J, leaving 4 bases unmatched.

A few counts support this clonotype. The V gene is TRBV20-1, the J gene TRBJ1-5, with a tentative D call TRBD1 (5 bases). The CDR3 consists of 16 residues. Germline assignment: CDR1 DFQATT and CDR2 SNEGSKA (reference sequence). V shed 6 bases and J shed 0 bases, with 18 bases lying between them. The CDR3 region has the DNA TGCAGTGCCTGGGGGGTGACAGACTATAGCAATCAGCCCCAGCATTTT. Its translation: CSAWGVTDYSNQPQHF.

This clonotype was observed many times. The chain carries TRBV7-9 and TRBJ2-2; D gene ambiguous. CDR1 and CDR2 from the germline V gene are SEHNR and FQNEAQ (reference sequence). V was clipped by 2 bases and J by 6 bases, with 4 bases between them. The CDR3 covers 12 residues. CDR3 in amino acids: CASSLISGELFF. In DNA, the CDR3 is TGTGCCAGCAGCTTAATTTCCGGGGAGCTGTTTTTT.

This clonotype was seen repeatedly, ten times or more. This chain connects TRBV27 to TRBJ1-3; a weak D match, TRBD1 (6 bases). From germline, CDR1 is MNHEY and CDR2 SMNVEV (reference sequence). V was shortened by 4 bases and J by 7 bases, with 17 bases between the two germline ends. This CDR3 has 15 residues. The CDR3 DNA reads as TGTGCCAGCAGTTCGACGCGGGGGGCGGGGAACACCATATATTTT. Its translation: CASSSTRGAGNTIYF.

This clonotype was picked up many times. The chain has TRBV29-1 and TRBJ2-7; 10 bases line up with TRBD1. This CDR3 region has 18 residues. Losses at the gene ends were 5 bases for V and 4 bases for J; bases not matched to a gene: 20. In germline, CDR1 is SQVTM, CDR2 ANQGSEA. This CDR3 is CSVLQSPGQGWGGYEQYF. CDR3 in DNA: TGCAGCGTTCTTCAGTCTCCGGGACAGGGGTGGGGTGGGTACGAGCAGTACTTC.

At least ten counts were recorded for this clonotype. The chain uses TRBV5-1 and TRBJ2-3, with D hard to call. Trimming removed 0 bases from V and 8 bases from J, with 10 bases in between. The CDR3 has 13 residues. Per germline, CDR1 SGHRS and CDR2 YFSETQ. CDR3 DNA sequence: TGCGCCAGCAGCTTGGAGACACCGGGTACGCAGTATTTT. Its protein product is CASSLETPGTQYF.

As for this clonotype: A much larger clonotype is one base distant, so this may be a read error. The rearrangement uses TRBV7-8 and TRBJ2-5; D is ambiguous. The germline gives CDR1 SGHVS, CDR2 FQNEAQ. The CDR3 is 12 amino acids. The CDR3 spells CANSFHAVAQYF. CDR3 sequence (DNA): TGTGCCAACAGCTTCCATGCCGTGGCCCAGTACTTC.